This T cell receptor beta chain was recovered during a study of cytomegalovirus exposure and HLA in healthy donors. Findings and caveats of the study: Across all donors, roughly uniform sequencing depth was an assumption of the presence/absence analyses.

PCR was performed using 60 Vbeta and 13 Jbeta primers. Per the original methods: There were 80 million or so unique TCR beta chains by a later count, and some 10 million of them were shared. The repertoire was sequenced with immunoSEQ multiplex PCR; TCRdb's copy has only in-frame clones and lacks some. V and J calls and clone size are given by that table; D and trimming were obtained from the DNA. This table has 160,000 or so clones, 70% to 80% appearing once. About this clone: Its antigen remains unidentified.

This CDR3 contains 19 residues. Germline-derived CDR1 and CDR2 are MDHEN and SYDVKM. V lost 0 bases, J lost 3 bases, and 14 bases stayed unmatched. The sample was PBMCs. The sequence was obtained from a man aged 40-55 years in good health and CMV-seronegative. This chain joins TRBV28 and TRBJ1-1; TRBD1 matches 9 bases. CDR3: CASSLWLGQGLSMYTEAFF. Here the CDR3 DNA reads TGTGCCAGCAGTTTATGGCTCGGACAGGGGTTGTCCATGTACACTGAAGCTTTCTTT.